This T cell receptor (beta chain) stems from a study of cytomegalovirus exposure and HLA in healthy donors (dated by TCRdb to 2016 to 2017). Background on the whole study: According to an earlier analysis of a few hundred of the donors, roughly 180 million T cells yielded over 100 million unique TCR beta sequences and about 280 Gb of sequence data. A separate validation cohort of roughly 110 different subjects was used in addition to the approximately 610-subject first cohort. To predict cytomegalovirus infection status, the study brought together high-throughput TCR immunosequencing, statistical association of individual TCRs with disease status, and machine learning. HLA typing covered class I and class II loci at four-digit resolution. An early release that covered around 590 HLA-typed donors contained approximately 300 gigabases of sequencing data and 80 million or so unique TCR sequences. In a later analysis, previously published TCR beta repertoires from 500 to 750 donors were re-analyzed and high-resolution HLA genotyping was added so that TCR occurrence patterns could be studied. The study profiled the T cell repertoires of fewer than 850 subjects by immunosequencing and related them to cytomegalovirus serostatus. In the later analysis, no new phenotypic data were used to find candidate immune exposures; instead, reliance was placed on TCR beta sequences and their occurrence across donors. Donor age, sex, ethnicity and CMV serostatus were compiled together with the repertoire data. The study was designed to test whether signatures of past pathogen exposure could be identified by cataloging public T cell receptors. Every discovery cohort repertoire had been produced on one sequencing platform. The number of donors typed differed by locus, with 629-630 for A, B, C, DRB1 and DQB1, around 500 for DQA1, 606 for DPA1, and 400 to 490 for DPB1. In an earlier analysis of roughly 540 of the donors, high-throughput TCR beta sequencing was used to judge whether each TCR beta V gene segment behaved as functional or pseudogenic. A later genetic analysis took genome-wide SNP genotypes for about 65% of the 666 donors and used that subset as a discovery cohort. Across roughly 420 genotyped donors of the cohort, an average of roughly 250,000 unique TCR beta nucleotide sequences per donor were sequenced, and around 20% of those sequences were non-productive. Four to six DR-DQ haplotypes were handled as single units for association and clustering, since linkage in the cohort was strong. Of the approximately 400 genotyped donors, roughly 76% were placed in the genetic ancestry cluster associated with self-reported Caucasian donors.

There are 14 amino acids in the CDR3, from cysteine to phenylalanine inclusive. Only the CDR3 DNA is retained, 42 bases long and in frame from the first base. Trimming leaves V shorter by 6 bases and J shorter by 9 bases, with the junction holding 14 bases beyond the gene matches. Per the germline V gene (reference sequence), MNHNY is the CDR1 and SVGAGI is the CDR2. Comments on this clone: The antigen it recognizes is unknown.

Library prep was done by the immunoSEQ multiplex PCR assay. A mixture of 60 forward primers for TCR Vbeta segments and 13 reverse primers for TCR Jbeta segments was used in the multiplex PCR. A multiplex PCR assay on genomic DNA amplified the CDR3 region of rearranged TCR beta genes. The amplified TCR beta libraries were sequenced on the Illumina HiSeq System as 87-base-pair reads. From the authors' description of their analysis: A later analysis counted approximately 84 million unique TCR beta chains across the 640 or so repertoires, and 9.5 million to 11 million of these chains were shared by at least two donors. A nearest-neighbor algorithm error-corrected the raw reads and collapsed the reads into unique sequences, merging closely related sequences to remove PCR and sequencing errors. To assign V, D and J gene segments, CDR3 sequences were aligned to IMGT reference sequences. Each retained sequence needed at least a six-nucleotide match to both a V gene segment and a J gene segment. A rearrangement counted as productive if the CDR3 had no stop codons and remained in frame with V and J, and every other rearrangement counted as non-productive. Following IMGT convention, CDR3 was defined as the stretch from the second conserved V-encoded cysteine up to the conserved J-encoded phenylalanine. The earlier analysis of 587 of the donors excluded sequences that lacked an unambiguous match to a single V gene segment. In an earlier analysis of 587 of the donors, a V segment was called functional when productive rearrangements were above 56.7%, and segregating when the standard deviation between donors exceeded 5%. A statistical classification framework was built for diagnosing cytomegalovirus status from the catalog of TCR beta chain sequences. V and J gene assignment, in a later analysis, came from comparing TCR nucleotide sequences with IMGT/GENE-DB human TR gene sequences. The TCRdist pipeline was used in a later analysis to assign CDR3 sequences and most-parsimonious VDJ recombination scenarios. In a later analysis, each TCR beta chain was defined by its CDR3 amino acid sequence together with its V-gene family, and reads without a unique V-gene family were excluded. A later analysis removed 550 to 700 highly shared, low-generation-probability nucleotide sequences to deal with suspected cross-contamination and a sequencing artifact. A later analysis calculated a clonal expansion index for each public chain from normalized within-repertoire ranks of inferred template counts. Generation probabilities in a later analysis came from a VDJ recombination model fitted to out-of-frame rearrangements, and those results were checked against IGoR. In a later analysis, TCR-TCR, TCR-HLA and TCR-CMV co-occurrence was scored with hypergeometric tests, and a repertoire-size bias correction was applied to TCR pairs. A later analysis estimated false discovery rates by permuting HLA or CMV assignments 20 times. In a later analysis, co-occurring TCRs were grouped using DBSCAN, and TCRdist sequence similarity was added for clustering within HLA-allele-positive subsets. Repertoires with fewer than 30,000 or more than 120,000 public chains were left out of co-occurrence clustering, as were about five repertoires with anomalous nucleotide sharing. The table was pulled from immuneACCESS by TCRdb, which kept in-frame rearrangements only. Such tables lose some clones; where checked, under half of the loss comes from unresolved V genes, and the rest has no known cause. D and trimming were read from the DNA, whereas the V and J calls and clone size are those reported in that table. The table for this sample shows 45,000 or so clones. The ten largest account for roughly 8% of the sample.

The cohort comprised under 700 healthy bone marrow donors. At the time of sampling, all cohort members were nominally healthy, though unrecorded immune exposures were likely present. The donor tested CMV seronegative and was one of the 352 seronegative cohort members. Each donor provided a peripheral blood sample, and peripheral blood mononuclear cells were used for TCR beta sequencing. Genomic DNA was extracted from the blood cell samples with the Qiagen DNeasy Blood Extraction Kit. Overall results and qualifications from the work: Some IMGT-functional V segments, including TRBV6-2 and TRBV6-3, could not be told apart with the 87-base-pair reads, so those segments were excluded. Broadly in line with IMGT annotations, most TCR beta V segments showed up in productive rearrangements about 87% or about 30% of the time in an earlier analysis of several hundred of the donors. A further reported finding was that TCR beta sequences accurately predicted the HLA-A and HLA-B alleles for most subjects in the first cohort. A later analysis found that TCR association rates varied across HLA loci, with DRB1 alleles showing the most associated TCRs and HLA-C alleles the fewest. In vitro tests confirmed that three of the cytomegalovirus-associated TCR beta chains recognize cytomegalovirus antigens. The authors suggested that the approach could potentially be generalized to other disease states and immunological phenotypes. Assigning TCR associations to individual alleles was difficult when HLA alleles, especially DR and DQ, strongly co-occurred. Specific HLA alleles were associated with 16,951 TCR beta sequences at a false discovery rate of 0.05 in a later analysis. A later genetic analysis associated a missense DCLRE1C variant with V-gene and J-gene trimming of TCR beta chains, and an independent cohort replicated the association. In a later genetic analysis, fewer N-insertions in productive TCRs were reported among donors in an Asian-associated ancestry cluster than the roughly 670-donor mean. The classifier was reported to diagnose cytomegalovirus status with high specificity and sensitivity in both the original and validation cohorts. A total of fewer than 200 TCR beta chains were listed by the study as associated with cytomegalovirus. Most TCR sequences were seen in very few donors, while some public TCRs were found in many individuals. CMV serostatus was the only immune exposure information available for the cohort. Correlated functional status among segregating V segments might be attributable to linkage disequilibrium, but an unknown experimental factor could not be ruled out. The presence/absence analyses assumed that sequencing depth was roughly uniform across donors, and that assumption may not be true. A cluster of highly shared sequence variants was judged likely to be a technical artifact of the sequencing pipeline. Because HLA typing was missing for some donors at each locus, association tests included only the typed subset. In a later analysis, HLA-associated TCR beta chains showed more clonal expansion and lower generation probabilities than non-associated chains that were equally common. The cohort was sequenced for TCR beta chains only, and without alpha or paired-chain data the features that could be detected were limited. A later analysis reported that several top co-occurrence clusters appeared linked to parvovirus B19, influenza, CMV and Epstein-Barr virus. The earlier analysis of fewer than 750 of the donors excluded roughly 16 rarely observed V segments, including chromosome 9 orphons, because counts were too low. In a later analysis, most CMV-associated TCR beta chains were found to appear HLA-restricted, with HLA associations seemingly driven largely by CMV exposure.

This chain joins TRBV6-6 to TRBJ2-7; the central 7 bases match TRBD2. This clonotype was sampled from a male donor in good health and CMV-seronegative. The sample comprised PBMCs. The CDR3 loop reads CASRATGTTGGQYF. DNA sequence: TGTGCCAGCAGGGCGACGGGGACTACTGGCGGGCAGTACTTC.